What follows are 32 T cell receptor beta chains derived from one specimen sequenced in a study of graft-versus-host responses after intestinal transplantation. TCRdb's copy holds only in-frame clones and misses some; the assay was immunoSEQ multiplex PCR. The table has around 120,000 clones, approximately 90% seen once. Antigen specificity for these receptors is unknown. The input for sequencing was unstimulated CD4+ T cells sorted from spleen or lymph node cells, taken before intestinal transplant. Receptor source: a human donor who received an intestinal transplant.

The rearrangement uses TRBV5-6 and TRBJ1-1, with D perhaps TRBD1 (5 bases). CDR1 SGHDT and CDR2 YYEEEE come from the germline V gene. This CDR3 comprises 14 residues. V lost 1 base and J 4 bases, leaving 11 bases between the germline ends. DNA of the CDR3: TGTGCCAGCAGCTTGCGGGGGGTCTTCACTGAAGCTTTCTTT. Protein sequence: CASSLRGVFTEAFF. The whole variable domain, remainder taken from reference TRBV5-6 and TRBJ1-1, is DAGVTQSPTHLIKTRGQQVTLRCSPKSGHDTVSWYQQALGQGPQFIFQYYEEEERQRGNFPDRFSGHQFPNYSSELNVNALLLGDSALYLCASSLRGVFTEAFFGQGTRLTVV.

This clone came up once. The V call is TRBV11-3, the J call TRBJ2-5, with 7 bases lining up with TRBD1. Germline CDR1 reads SGHNT; CDR2 reads YENEEA. The CDR3 spans 15 residues. V shed 2 bases, J shed 2 bases, and the junction held 5 bases outside the gene matches. CDR3: CASSLRQGIQETQYF. The CDR3 DNA follows: TGTGCCAGCAGCTTACGACAGGGTATACAAGAGACCCAGTACTTC.

The chain is built from TRBV18 and TRBJ1-2; TRBD1 matches 7 bases. Germline V lookup: CDR1 KGHSH, CDR2 LQKENI. Trimming cost V 4 bases and J 3 bases; bases outside gene matches: 2. This CDR3 spans 13 amino acids. CDR3: CASSRQGDYGYTF. The CDR3 DNA reads TGTGCCAGCTCACGACAGGGTGACTATGGCTACACCTTC. The full variable domain, in which reference TRBV18 and TRBJ1-2 provide the parts outside the CDR3, is NAGVMQNPRHLVRRRGQEARLRCSPMKGHSHVYWYRQLPEEGLKFMVYLQKENIIDESGMPKERFSAEFPKEGPSILRIQQVVRGDSAAYFCASSRQGDYGYTFGSGTRLTVV.

This clone showed up just once. The chain recombines TRBV7-2 with TRBJ1-2; a weak D match, TRBD1 (6 bases). Per the germline V gene, CDR1 is SGHTA and CDR2 is FQGNSA. The V gene lost 5 bases and the J gene lost 5 bases, with 15 bases spanning the gap. The CDR3 contains 14 residues. This CDR3 reads CASSPIGQGYGYTF. The DNA for the CDR3 is TGTGCCAGCAGCCCGATAGGGCAGGGGTATGGCTACACCTTC. The full variable domain, its missing parts supplied by reference TRBV7-2 and TRBJ1-2, is GAGVSQSPSNKVTEKGKDVELRCDPISGHTALYWYRQSLGQGLEFLIYFQGNSAPDKSGLPSDRFSAERTGGSVSTLTIQRTQQEDSAVYLCASSPIGQGYGYTFGSGTRLTVV.

This clone appeared a single time. The V and J genes are TRBV5-1 and TRBJ1-4; 8 bases match TRBD1. Trimming at V came to 4 bases and at J to 8 bases, leaving 10 bases not matched to a gene. The CDR3 length is 15 residues. Germline values: CDR1 SGHRS, CDR2 YFSETQ. DNA for the CDR3: TGCGCCAGCAGCCTAGGACAGGGTACGGGGGAAAAACTGTTTTTT. Translation gives CASSLGQGTGEKLFF.

The V gene is TRBV6-5, the J gene TRBJ2-3; D possibly corresponds to TRBD2 (6 bases). The length of the CDR3 is 15 residues. Trimming stripped 4 bases from V and 2 bases from J, with 13 bases between. Germline V gene data show CDR1 as MNHEY and CDR2 as SVGAGI. The CDR3, as DNA: TGTGCCAGCAGTTTAGGGACTGGAGTCACAGATACGCAGTATTTT. Its translation: CASSLGTGVTDTQYF.

V is TRBV2 and J is TRBJ2-5; D possibly corresponds to TRBD2 (5 bases). CDR3 length equals 19 residues. V dropped 5 bases and J dropped 4 bases, with 29 bases sitting between them. Germline lookup yields CDR1 SNHLY and CDR2 FYNNEI. Written as DNA, the CDR3 is TGTGCCAGCAGTCCCCCGAGGGTAGCGCCCACCCCATCCAGAGAGACCCAGTACTTC. Protein product: CASSPPRVAPTPSRETQYF.

This clone has a handful of counts. Here the CDR3 DNA reads TGTGCCAGCAGTTACGTCCCGGGGAGCACTGAAGCTTTCTTT. It codes for CASSYVPGSTEAFF. The rearrangement joins TRBV2 to TRBJ1-1; D not certain. Trimming cost V 5 bases and J 4 bases, with 14 bases left between them. From germline, CDR1 is SNHLY and CDR2 FYNNEI. CDR3 length equals 14 residues.

This sequence joins TRBV27 and TRBJ2-2, with a possible D match to TRBD1 (5 bases). Germline CDR1 is MNHEY and CDR2 is SMNVEV (reference sequence). V was clipped by 3 bases and J by 7 bases, with 18 bases between them. The CDR3 totals 16 residues. CDR3 nucleotides: TGTGCCAGCAGTTTTAGGGGCCCCCTAGTAGACGGGGAGCTGTTTTTT. Translation: CASSFRGPLVDGELFF.

Comment on this clone: Other DNA sequences from this sample encode an identical CDR3 as well. As DNA, the CDR3 is TGTGCCAGCAGTTTAGCGGGAGGGCCCAAAAACATTCAGTACTTC. Its protein product is CASSLAGGPKNIQYF. The rearrangement uses TRBV28 and TRBJ2-4, with 9 bases aligning to TRBD2. The CDR3 sequence is 15 residues long. V gave up 2 bases and J gave up 2 bases; unmatched junction bases: 1. The germline gives CDR1 MDHEN, CDR2 SYDVKM.

The rearrangement joins TRBV5-4 to TRBJ2-1, with 8 bases aligning to TRBD2. Germline assignment: CDR1 SGHNT and CDR2 YYREEE (reference sequence). The ends lost 4 bases at V and 4 bases at J; junction bases unmatched: 7. The CDR3 has 15 residues. CDR3 nucleotides: TGTGCCAGCAGCCGAGAAGGCGGGAGGTACAATGAGCAGTTCTTC. Translating gives CASSREGGRYNEQFF. Full variable domain (rest looked up from reference TRBV5-4 and TRBJ2-1): ETGVTQSPTHLIKTRGQQVTLRCSSQSGHNTVSWYQQALGQGPQFIFQYYREEENGRGNFPPRFSGLQFPNYSSELNVNALELDDSALYLCASSREGGRYNEQFFGPGTRLTVL.

V gene TRBV7-3 combines with J gene TRBJ2-6, with TRBD1 identical over 8 bases. This CDR3 is built from 17 residues. V dropped 2 bases and J dropped 4; count of bases not matched to a gene: 7. Germline V gene lookup returns CDR1 SGHTA and CDR2 FQGTGA. The CDR3 nucleotides read TGTGCCAGCAGCTTACTGGCGACAGGGGACGGGGCCAACGTCCTGACTTTC. It is translated as CASSLLATGDGANVLTF. Full variable domain (outside the CDR3, taken from reference TRBV7-3 and TRBJ2-6): GAGVSQTPSNKVTEKGKYVELRCDPISGHTALYWYRQSLGQGPEFLIYFQGTGAADDSGLPNDRFFAVRPEGSVSTLKIQRTERGDSAVYLCASSLLATGDGANVLTFGAGSRLTVL.

J is TRBJ2-7 and V is TRBV2; 11 nucleotides line up with TRBD2. J gave up 1 base and V 7 bases, and 12 bases lay outside the gene matches. Germline lookup yields CDR1 SNHLY and CDR2 FYNNEI. The CDR3 contains 17 residues. Written as DNA, the CDR3 is TGTGCCAGCACTCACGGACCCGGGACTAGCGGTTCCTACGAGCAGTACTTC. The encoded protein is CASTHGPGTSGSYEQYF.

CDR3 amino acids: CASSQDRTAPYEQYF. CDR3 in DNA: TGTGCCAGCAGCCAAGATAGAACAGCCCCGTACGAGCAGTACTTC. The chain is built from TRBV14 and TRBJ2-7; D unresolved. V dropped 0 bases and J dropped 4 bases, with 13 bases sitting between them. CDR1 and CDR2 from the germline V gene are SGHDN and FVKESK. This CDR3 region has 15 residues. Complete variable domain (other parts from reference TRBV14 and TRBJ2-7): EAGVTQFPSHSVIEKGQTVTLRCDPISGHDNLYWYRRVMGKEIKFLLHFVKESKQDESGMPNNRFLAERTGGTYSTLKVQPAELEDSGVYFCASSQDRTAPYEQYFGPGTRLTVT.

This clone was picked up one time. The CDR3 loop is CASSLVQGNYNSPLHF. CDR3 nucleotide sequence: TGTGCCAGCAGCTTGGTTCAGGGCAACTATAATTCACCCCTCCACTTT. The rearrangement links TRBV5-4 to TRBJ1-6; possible D gene TRBD1, 5 bases. CDR3 length: 16 amino acids. The V gene's germline CDR1 is SGHNT and CDR2 YYREEE (reference sequence). V dropped 0 bases and J dropped 3 bases, with 10 bases sitting between them.

The rearrangement links TRBV15 to TRBJ1-2; D is unresolved. The ends were cut back, 0 bases at V and 2 bases at J, with 13 bases in the middle. There are 16 residues in the CDR3. Germline V CDR1 and CDR2: LNHNV, YYDKDF (reference sequence). CDR3 coding DNA: TGTGCCACCAGCAGAGATACCACACACAAGAACTATGGCTACACCTTC. Translated: CATSRDTTHKNYGYTF.

The chain has TRBV6-5 and TRBJ1-5; D is unresolved. The CDR3 is made up of 10 amino acids. Per the germline V gene, CDR1 is MNHEY and CDR2 is SVGAGI. With 9 bases removed from V and 5 bases from J, the gap between germline ends came to 5 bases. CDR3 bases: TGTGCCAGACTCCATCAGCCCCAGCATTTT. Translation: CARLHQPQHF.

A single count supports this clone. The chain links TRBV7-7 to TRBJ2-2; D might be TRBD2 (5 bases). The CDR3 covers 11 residues. Germline CDR1 and CDR2: SSHAT and FNYEAQ (reference sequence). The germline V and J ends were trimmed by 10 bases and 5 bases, with 8 bases remaining between them. CDR3 region: CATGITGELFF. As DNA, the CDR3 is TGTGCCACGGGGATTACCGGGGAGCTGTTTTTT.

This chain connects TRBV19 to TRBJ1-5; D not certain. Trimming shortened V by 3 bases and J by 2 bases, and 8 bases separated the two germline ends. The CDR3 has 14 residues. CDR1 is LNHDA, CDR2 SQIVND, per germline (reference sequence). The CDR3 reads CASSIARRNQPQHF. CDR3 DNA: TGTGCCAGTAGTATCGCGAGGCGCAATCAGCCCCAGCATTTT.

J is TRBJ1-2 and V is TRBV6-5, with 7 bases lining up with TRBD1. In germline, CDR1 is MNHEY, CDR2 SVGAGI. The CDR3 spans 14 residues. J gave up 8 bases and V 6 bases, and 12 bases lay outside the gene matches. CDR3 nucleotide sequence: TGTGCCAGCAGCCCCATGACAGGGCTTAGGGGCTACACCTTC. Translated: CASSPMTGLRGYTF.

This clone has just one count. This chain connects TRBV5-1 to TRBJ1-2, with a tentative D call TRBD1 (6 bases). The CDR3 contains 15 residues. The germline CDR1 and CDR2 sequences are SGHRS and YFSETQ. The V end lost 4 bases, the J end lost 7 bases, and 20 bases lay between the germline ends. The CDR3: CASSPGHPEGGGYTF. In DNA form, the CDR3 reads TGCGCCAGCAGCCCGGGACACCCTGAAGGTGGTGGCTACACCTTC.

The genes are TRBV2 and TRBJ1-2, with 8 bases matching TRBD1. The CDR3 extends over 14 amino acids. Germline V lookup: CDR1 SNHLY, CDR2 FYNNEI. The V and J ends lost 6 bases and 2 bases, in that order; junction bases with no gene match: 5. CDR3 protein: CASRETGANYGYTF. CDR3 bases: TGTGCCAGCAGGGAGACAGGGGCGAACTATGGCTACACCTTC.

The CDR3 DNA reads TGTGCCAGCAGCGGACAGGGGGCTGGAAACACCATATATTTT. Translation gives CASSGQGAGNTIYF. The chain is built from TRBV9 and TRBJ1-3; TRBD1 aligns across 9 bases. The V gene's germline CDR1 is SGDLS and CDR2 YYNGEE. V was clipped by 3 bases and J by 2 bases; unmatched bases: 0. The CDR3 covers 14 residues.

The chain employs TRBV25-1 and TRBJ2-3, with a possible D match to TRBD1 (6 bases). The ends were cut back, 4 bases at V and 1 base at J, with 12 bases in the middle. This CDR3 region has 15 residues. The V gene's germline CDR1 is MGHDK and CDR2 SYGVNS. This CDR3 is CASSAVAGGTDTQYF. The CDR3 nucleotides read TGTGCCAGCAGTGCGGTGGCAGGGGGCACAGATACGCAGTATTTT.

The chain joins TRBV5-8 to TRBJ1-4; 8 bases map to TRBD1. The CDR3 covers 18 residues. Per the germline V gene, CDR1 is SGHTS and CDR2 is YDEGEE. V dropped 1 base and J dropped 4; count of bases not matched to a gene: 12. This CDR3 reads CASSLTLGADRGNEKLFF. In DNA form, the CDR3 reads TGTGCCAGCAGCTTGACCCTCGGAGCTGACAGGGGTAATGAAAAACTGTTTTTT.

The rearrangement uses TRBV28 and TRBJ1-1; possibly TRBD1 for D (6 bases). Trimming stripped 5 bases from V and 5 bases from J, with 9 bases between. There are 12 residues in the CDR3. Germline CDR1 and CDR2: MDHEN and SYDVKM. The CDR3 spells CASSGTKTEAFF. CDR3 in DNA: TGTGCCAGCAGTGGGACAAAGACTGAAGCTTTCTTT.

This chain connects TRBV11-1 to TRBJ1-2, with TRBD1 as a possible D gene (6 bases). CDR3 length: 15 amino acids. Germline loops: CDR1 SGHAT, CDR2 FQDESV (reference sequence). V was shortened by 3 bases and J by 0 bases, with 11 bases between the two germline ends. CDR3 sequence (DNA): TGTGCCAGCAGCTTTGGACAGACTGCTAACTATGGCTACACCTTC. Amino acids: CASSFGQTANYGYTF.

The genes are TRBV7-2 and TRBJ2-7, with 9 nucleotides matching TRBD1. There are 13 residues in the CDR3. Germline trimming cut 3 bases from V and 5 bases from J; bases unmatched to any gene: 2. The germline gives CDR1 SGHTA, CDR2 FQGNSA. This CDR3 is CASSFDRGNEQYF. The CDR3 bases are TGTGCCAGCAGCTTCGACAGGGGGAACGAGCAGTACTTC.

This clone was detected once. The chain recombines TRBV6-5 with TRBJ2-1; tentatively, D is TRBD1 (6 bases). There are 15 residues in the CDR3. With 6 bases removed from V and 1 base from J, the gap between germline ends came to 13 bases. Germline CDR1 is MNHEY and CDR2 is SVGAGI. CDR3 sequence: CASRKDSPSYNEQFF. The CDR3 bases are TGTGCCAGCAGAAAGGACAGCCCGTCCTACAATGAGCAGTTCTTC.

The rearrangement uses TRBV2 and TRBJ1-3, with D unresolved. The CDR3 covers 15 residues. V was pared by 5 bases and J by 5 bases, with 16 bases between. Per the germline V gene, CDR1 is SNHLY and CDR2 is FYNNEI. The CDR3 loop reads CASSKETGRRNTIYF. The CDR3 nucleotides read TGTGCCAGCAGTAAGGAAACGGGAAGAAGAAACACCATATATTTT.

In nucleotides, the CDR3 is TGTGCCAGCACCCATGGCCGGACAGGGGGCTACGAGCAGTACTTC. It specifies CASTHGRTGGYEQYF. The gene calls are TRBV7-9 and TRBJ2-7, with 10 bases that match TRBD1. The V gene's germline CDR1 is SEHNR and CDR2 FQNEAQ (reference sequence). The CDR3 length is 15 residues. J was trimmed by 3 bases and V by 7 bases; bases with no gene match: 9.

This clone was picked up one time. CDR3 in DNA: TGTGCCAGCTCTCCAGCGGAGGCGAGCTCCTACGAGCAGTACTTC. Amino acid sequence: CASSPAEASSYEQYF. J is TRBJ2-7 and V is TRBV18; D possibly corresponds to TRBD2 (5 bases). CDR1 is KGHSH, CDR2 LQKENI, per germline. V lost 6 bases, J lost 0 bases, and 15 bases lay in between. CDR3 size: 15 residues.